This TCR beta chain was recorded in a study of shared clonotypes between healthy human individuals. This CDR3 has 14 amino acids. Germline V gene data show CDR1 as SGHRS and CDR2 as YFSETQ. V gave up 3 bases and J gave up 8 bases, with 14 bases separating them. Produced via immunoSEQ multiplex PCR; TCRdb's table is partial and in-frame only. Here the sample spans fewer than 2.5 million clones, 93% being singletons. Worth noting for this clone: Its cognate antigen is unknown.

Study-wide results and caveats: Depth of sequencing was expected to influence donor clonotype sharing.

The sample comprised naive CD4+ T cells from PBMCs. Subset in this sample: CD45RA+ positively selected. The V gene is TRBV5-1, the J gene TRBJ1-4; no clear D. This TCR was recovered from a man between 18 and 35 years old in good health. Some clones in this sample may be carry-over from other donors' samples. CDR3 sequence (DNA): TGCGCCAGCAGCTGGGGTAGCCCAAGGGAAAAACTGTTTTTT. Its protein product is CASSWGSPREKLFF.